These 26 T cell receptor beta chains originate from one sample sequenced in a study of blood T cell repertoires in COVID-19. Sequencing was performed with immunoSEQ multiplex PCR; in TCRdb, only in-frame clones are kept and a portion is missing. The sample contains 310,000 or so clones, roughly 86% of which appear only once. Sequencing was done on a sample of PBMCs or T cells enriched from blood (not recorded which). Source of these receptors: a woman between 18 and 29 years old who had recovered from COVID-19.

V usage is TRBV19 and J usage is TRBJ2-7; D might be TRBD2 (5 bases). Trimming shortened V by 4 bases and J by 5 bases, and 18 bases separated the two germline ends. The CDR3 is 15 residues long. CDR1 and CDR2 (germline): LNHDA, SQIVND (reference sequence). CDR3: CASSTAADSFDEQYF. The DNA for the CDR3 is TGTGCCAGTAGTACCGCAGCGGATAGCTTTGACGAGCAGTACTTC. Based on the CDR3 plus reference TRBV19 and TRBJ2-7, the full variable domain is DGGITQSPKYLFRKEGQNVTLSCEQNLNHDAMYWYRQDPGQGLRLIYYSQIVNDFQKGDIAEGYSVSREKKESFPLTVTSAQKNPTAFYLCASSTAADSFDEQYFGPGTRLTVT.

V and J are TRBV7-2 and TRBJ2-4; a weak D match, TRBD2 (6 bases). In germline, CDR1 is SGHTA, CDR2 FQGNSA. This CDR3 comprises 16 residues. V shed 1 base and J shed 3 bases, with 13 bases lying between them. CDR3 protein: CASSLVAGSHKNIQYF. The CDR3 nucleotides read TGTGCCAGCAGCTTAGTGGCGGGGAGCCACAAAAACATTCAGTACTTC.

The V call is TRBV7-2, the J call TRBJ2-1, with a possible D match to TRBD2 (6 bases). The CDR3 extends over 13 amino acids. Germline loops: CDR1 SGHTA, CDR2 FQGNSA. Trimming removed 7 bases at V and 8 bases at J, with 15 bases between. For the CDR3, the DNA is TGTGCCAGCACGAGACTAGTACGGTATGAGCAGTTCTTC. Amino acids: CASTRLVRYEQFF.

DNA of the CDR3: TGCGCCAGCAGCTCGGTTAGGGGGCGCGGTTCTGGCTACACCTTC. Its translation is CASSSVRGRGSGYTF. This sequence joins TRBV5-1 and TRBJ1-2; 7 bases match TRBD1. V was pared by 3 bases and J by 7 bases, with 12 bases of the junction left unmatched. Germline V gives CDR1 SGHRS, CDR2 YFSETQ. The CDR3 runs to 15 residues.

The chain joins TRBV3-1 (or the pseudogene TRBV3-2) to TRBJ2-7; 9 positions match TRBD1. Germline lookup yields CDR1 LGHDT and CDR2 YNNKEL (reference sequence). The CDR3 is 15 amino acids. After removal of 4 bases from V and 4 bases from J, the junction contained 8 bases not matched to a gene. As DNA, the CDR3 is TGTGCCAGCAGCCTTAACAGGGGGCTTAGGTACGAGCAGTACTTC. Translation gives CASSLNRGLRYEQYF.

V is TRBV29-1 and J is TRBJ1-1; no definite D call. V was trimmed by 5 bases and J by 5 bases, leaving 18 bases between them. CDR1 is SQVTM and CDR2 is ANQGSEA in the germline V gene. The CDR3 contains 14 residues. The CDR3, as DNA: TGCAGCGTTCCTGGCCGGGGTGAAAGGACTGAAGCTTTCTTT. It encodes CSVPGRGERTEAFF. The full variable domain, its missing parts supplied by reference TRBV29-1 and TRBJ1-1, is SAVISQKPSRDICQRGTSLTIQCQVDSQVTMMFWYRQQPGQSLTLIATANQGSEATYESGFVIDKFPISRPNLTFSTLTVSNMSPEDSSIYLCSVPGRGERTEAFFGQGTRLTVV.

CDR3 DNA sequence: TGTGCCAGCAGCGAGTTGACTCTTGAAGCTTTCTTT. This translates into CASSELTLEAFF. The rearrangement uses TRBV7-2 and TRBJ1-1; D remains ambiguous. The germline gives CDR1 SGHTA, CDR2 FQGNSA. V lost 5 bases and J 7 bases, leaving 11 bases between the germline ends. The CDR3 length is 12 residues.

This clone was recorded once. The chain is built from TRBV7-2 and TRBJ2-4; perhaps TRBD1 as D (5 bases). V was clipped by 0 bases and J by 8 bases, with 8 bases between them. Germline lookup yields CDR1 SGHTA and CDR2 FQGNSA. The CDR3 is made up of 13 amino acids. CDR3 amino acids: CASSLAGVHIQYF. CDR3 nucleotide sequence: TGTGCCAGCAGCTTAGCAGGGGTGCACATTCAGTACTTC.

The genes are TRBV5-1 and TRBJ1-2; tentatively, D is TRBD1 (6 bases). Germline-derived CDR1 and CDR2 are SGHRS and YFSETQ. Trimming cost V 0 bases and J 7 bases, with 22 bases left between them. The CDR3 totals 17 residues. In nucleotides, the CDR3 is TGCGCCAGCAGCTTGGCCCCGCCAGGGGCGGGTCTGAGTGGCTACACCTTC. Its protein product is CASSLAPPGAGLSGYTF.

The chain links TRBV23-1 to TRBJ1-6, with 7 bases that match TRBD1. TRBV23-1 belongs to the ORF category, with a function that is uncertain. Trimming at V came to 10 bases and at J to 7 bases, leaving 19 bases not matched to a gene. CDR3 length: 17 residues. The CDR3 sequence: CAIIHRWDSPGNSPLHF. As DNA, the CDR3 is TGCGCCATCATTCACCGGTGGGACAGTCCTGGGAATTCACCCCTCCACTTT.

This chain uses TRBV6-5 with TRBJ2-1; 10 bases line up with TRBD2. The CDR3 sequence is 16 residues long. Germline loops: CDR1 MNHEY, CDR2 SVGAGI. V lost 2 bases to trimming and J lost 9 bases; unmatched junction nucleotides: 10. CDR3 nucleotide sequence: TGTGCCAGCAGTTACGATCTAGCGGGAGTGGGGGGTGAGCAGTTCTTC. This sequence encodes CASSYDLAGVGGEQFF.

The chain links TRBV23-1 to TRBJ1-3; the D is unclear. TRBV23-1 is assigned to the ORF class and has an uncertain function. The CDR3 has 15 residues. Trimming stripped 4 bases from V and 0 bases from J, with 10 bases between. This CDR3 reads CASSLGLNSGNTIYF. The CDR3 DNA follows: TGCGCCAGCAGTCTCGGACTGAACTCTGGAAACACCATATATTTT.

CDR3 bases: TGTGCCAGCAGCTTAGGTCGCGGAGAGGTGAATACGCAGTATTTT. Encoded protein: CASSLGRGEVNTQYF. V and J are TRBV27 and TRBJ2-3; no clear D. Trimming cost V 6 bases and J 7 bases, with 20 bases left between them. Germline V gene sequence: CDR1 MNHEY, CDR2 SMNVEV (reference sequence). This CDR3 contains 15 residues.

There are a few counts of this clone. The rearrangement uses TRBV28 and TRBJ1-2, with D possibly matching TRBD1 (5 bases). The germline V gene has CDR1 MDHEN and CDR2 SYDVKM. V was clipped by 3 bases and J by 5 bases, with 13 bases between them. CDR3 length equals 14 residues. CDR3 protein: CASSFVAGKYGYTF. In DNA, the CDR3 is TGTGCCAGCAGTTTCGTGGCAGGGAAGTATGGCTACACCTTC.

The chain is built from TRBV7-8 and TRBJ1-1, with 10 positions matching TRBD1. The germline CDR1 and CDR2 sequences are SGHVS and FQNEAQ. V shed 5 bases, J shed 3 bases, and the junction held 6 bases outside the gene matches. This CDR3 has 15 amino acids. CDR3 region: CASSPQDRGDTEAFF. The CDR3 nucleotides read TGTGCCAGCAGCCCTCAGGACAGGGGGGACACTGAAGCTTTCTTT.

The chain joins TRBV11-3 to TRBJ1-1, with D possibly being TRBD1 (6 bases). This CDR3 has 14 amino acids. CDR1 and CDR2 from the germline V gene are SGHNT and YENEEA. The V end lost 5 bases, the J end lost 6 bases, and 16 bases lay between the germline ends. The DNA for the CDR3 is TGTGCCAGCAGCGAGGGGGTGGGGAGTGCTGAAGCTTTCTTT. Translating gives CASSEGVGSAEAFF.

The chain is built from TRBV11-3 and TRBJ2-5; possible D gene TRBD2, 7 bases. Germline V gene lookup returns CDR1 SGHNT and CDR2 YENEEA. The CDR3 is made up of 17 amino acids. V was pared by 4 bases and J by 4 bases, with 22 bases between. The CDR3 coding sequence is TGTGCCAGCAGCTCTAAGGGGGGGGAGCAACTTCCAGAGACCCAGTACTTC. Amino acids: CASSSKGGEQLPETQYF. The whole variable domain, remainder taken from reference TRBV11-3 and TRBJ2-5, is EAGVVQSPRYKIIEKKQPVAFWCNPISGHNTLYWYLQNLGQGPELLIRYENEEAVDDSQLPKDRFSAERLKGVDSTLKIQPAELGDSAVYLCASSSKGGEQLPETQYFGPGTRLLVL.

This chain uses TRBV15 with TRBJ1-2, with TRBD1 matching 7 bases. Germline values: CDR1 LNHNV, CDR2 YYDKDF (reference sequence). The ends lost 3 bases at V and 5 bases at J; junction bases unmatched: 9. The CDR3 length is 15 residues. The CDR3 sequence is CATSSRTGVSYGYTF. CDR3 nucleotides: TGTGCCACCAGCAGTCGTACAGGGGTTTCTTATGGCTACACCTTC.

V and J are TRBV14 and TRBJ2-7; 7 nucleotides line up with TRBD1. The CDR3 extends over 14 amino acids. Germline loops: CDR1 SGHDN, CDR2 FVKESK. Trimming removed 4 bases from V and 5 bases from J; junction bases left unmatched: 8. The CDR3 coding sequence is TGTGCCAGCAGCCCCCGGACAGGAAGGCACGAGCAGTACTTC. This encodes CASSPRTGRHEQYF.

This chain uses TRBV19 with TRBJ1-2; 10 positions match TRBD1. V gave up 8 bases and J gave up 3 bases; unmatched junction bases: 9. Germline values: CDR1 LNHDA, CDR2 SQIVND (reference sequence). This CDR3 is built from 15 residues. CDR3 region: CASGQGVFPDYGYTF. CDR3 nucleotides: TGTGCCAGTGGACAGGGGGTCTTCCCCGACTATGGCTACACCTTC.

V gene TRBV6-5 combines with J gene TRBJ2-1, with D possibly matching TRBD1 (5 bases). V was cut by 6 bases and J by 0 bases, with 9 bases left in between. The CDR3 spans 14 residues. Per germline, CDR1 MNHEY and CDR2 SVGAGI. The CDR3 is CASSQGYSYNEQFF. CDR3 sequence (DNA): TGTGCCAGCAGCCAGGGATACTCCTACAATGAGCAGTTCTTC.

This chain links TRBV18 with TRBJ1-1; D perhaps matches TRBD1 (5 bases). V was pared by 3 bases and J by 3 bases, with 20 bases between. Germline V lookup: CDR1 KGHSH, CDR2 LQKENI. The CDR3 runs to 17 residues. DNA for the CDR3: TGTGCCAGCTCACCGCTTTCCCCTGCGCCGGGGGACACTGAAGCTTTCTTT. This gives the protein CASSPLSPAPGDTEAFF.

The rearrangement uses TRBV5-6 and TRBJ1-1, with unresolved D. This CDR3 region has 14 residues. V was cut by 4 bases and J by 1 base, with 11 bases left in between. Germline V gene lookup returns CDR1 SGHDT and CDR2 YYEEEE. In nucleotides, the CDR3 is TGTGCCAGCAGCGGCGGGGAGGGGAACACTGAAGCTTTCTTT. Its translation is CASSGGEGNTEAFF.

CDR3 in amino acids: CASSQGVSEGATDTQYF. CDR3 nucleotides: TGCGCCAGCAGTCAAGGGGTATCGGAGGGAGCGACAGATACGCAGTATTTT. This chain links TRBV23-1 with TRBJ2-3; D might be TRBD2 (6 bases). TRBV23-1 carries the ORF label, with uncertain function. Trimming pared 2 bases from V and 3 bases from J, leaving 18 bases between. CDR3 length equals 17 residues.

The chain couples TRBV5-6 to TRBJ2-3; the D gene is possibly TRBD2 (6 bases). Germline-derived CDR1 and CDR2 are SGHDT and YYEEEE. V dropped 4 bases and J dropped 3 bases, with 15 bases sitting between them. The CDR3 loop spans 15 amino acids. The CDR3 nucleotides read TGTGCCAGCAGCCAAGGACTACGTTCGACAGATACGCAGTATTTT. Translated, it gives CASSQGLRSTDTQYF.

The chain employs TRBV7-8 and TRBJ2-7; the D gene is possibly TRBD2 (5 bases). CDR3 length equals 16 residues. The V gene's germline CDR1 is SGHVS and CDR2 FQNEAQ. V lost 5 bases and J lost 4, with 21 bases in between. CDR3 amino acids: CASSRNTGSTLYEQYF. In DNA, the CDR3 is TGTGCCAGCAGCAGAAACACGGGATCGACCCTATACGAGCAGTACTTC.